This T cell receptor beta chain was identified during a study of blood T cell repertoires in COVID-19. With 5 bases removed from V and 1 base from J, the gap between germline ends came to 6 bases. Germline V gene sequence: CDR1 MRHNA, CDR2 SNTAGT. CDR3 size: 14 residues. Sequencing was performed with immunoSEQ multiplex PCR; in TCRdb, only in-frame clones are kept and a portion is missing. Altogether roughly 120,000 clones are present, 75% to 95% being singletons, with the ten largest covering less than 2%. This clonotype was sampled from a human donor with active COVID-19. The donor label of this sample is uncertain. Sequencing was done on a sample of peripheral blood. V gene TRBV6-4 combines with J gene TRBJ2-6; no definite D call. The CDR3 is CASSLRSGANVLTF. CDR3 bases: TGTGCCAGCAGTTTGAGATCTGGGGCCAACGTCCTGACTTTC.